These 9 T cell receptor beta chains share one sample of origin, sequenced in a study of T-cell reconstitution after alpha-beta-depleted transplantation in children. A library of TCRbeta sequences, prepared with unique molecular identifiers, was generated. TCRdb re-analysed the PCR reads in MiXCR, keeping a single row per CDR3 protein. This table has roughly 300,000 distinct CDR3 sequences, around 10% appearing once. Sequenced material: PBMCs from the stem cell graft donor, taken from the stem cell graft. The receptors shown here come from a human donor who donated a stem cell graft to a child with acute lymphoblastic leukemia.

V is TRBV27 and J is TRBJ1-5; TRBD1 is a possible D gene (5 bases). The germline V gene has CDR1 MNHEY and CDR2 SMNVEV (reference sequence). CDR3 length: 15 amino acids. Trimming removed 3 bases at V and 5 bases at J, with 14 bases between. The CDR3 here is CASSFGRGSDQPQHF. CDR3 sequence (DNA): TGTGCCAGCAGTTTCGGGAGGGGCTCGGATCAGCCCCAGCATTTT.

This clonotype was detected a few times. The chain uses TRBV28 and TRBJ2-5; no firm D call. The length of the CDR3 is 15 residues. V dropped 1 base and J dropped 1 base, with 10 bases sitting between them. Germline V CDR1 and CDR2: MDHEN, SYDVKM. The CDR3 region is CASSLSESTQETQYF. CDR3 coding DNA: TGTGCCAGCAGTTTATCGGAGAGTACCCAAGAGACCCAGTACTTC.

The gene calls are TRBV5-6 and TRBJ2-2, with 11 bases lining up with TRBD1. The V segment lost 4 bases and the J segment 2 bases; nucleotides outside the gene matches: 4. CDR1 is SGHDT, CDR2 YYEEEE, per germline. The CDR3 has 16 amino acids. The chain's CDR3 is CASSRTGGGNTGELFF. The CDR3 coding sequence is TGTGCCAGCAGCCGGACAGGGGGCGGAAACACCGGGGAGCTGTTTTTT. Together with reference TRBV5-6 and TRBJ2-2, the CDR3 gives the full variable domain: DAGVTQSPTHLIKTRGQQVTLRCSPKSGHDTVSWYQQALGQGPQFIFQYYEEEERQRGNFPDRFSGHQFPNYSSELNVNALLLGDSALYLCASSRTGGGNTGELFFGEGSRLTVL.

The chain employs TRBV11-1 and TRBJ2-1, with 8 bases lining up with TRBD2. The V gene's germline CDR1 is SGHAT and CDR2 FQDESV (reference sequence). The V gene end was trimmed by 1 base and the J gene end by 6 bases; junction bases not matched to a gene: 14. This CDR3 region has 18 residues. CDR3 nucleotide sequence: TGTGCCAGCAGCTTAGGGCGGTTCGGCGGGAGGAATCCCAATGAGCAGTTCTTC. Protein product: CASSLGRFGGRNPNEQFF.

The gene calls are TRBV7-6 and TRBJ1-4; D might be TRBD1 (5 bases). Germline-derived CDR1 and CDR2 are SGHVS and FNYEAQ. CDR3 length: 17 residues. V lost 6 bases to trimming and J lost 3 bases, with 20 bases between them. The DNA of the CDR3 is TGTGCCAGCAGTTCCGGGACTAGCGGACGGGCTAATGAAAAACTGTTTTTT. Its translation: CASSSGTSGRANEKLFF. Using reference TRBV7-6 and TRBJ1-4 for the parts outside the CDR3, the full variable domain is GAGVSQSPRYKVTKRGQDVALRCDPISGHVSLYWYRQALGQGPEFLTYFNYEAQQDKSGLPNDRFSAERPEGSISTLTIQRTEQRDSAMYRCASSSGTSGRANEKLFFGSGTQLSVL.

This clonotype has just a few counts. The chain joins TRBV24-1 to TRBJ2-1; TRBD1 matches at 11 bases. The V gene's germline CDR1 is KGHDR and CDR2 SFDVKD. The CDR3 has 15 amino acids. The ends lost 6 bases at V and 3 bases at J; junction bases unmatched: 3. Here the CDR3 reads CATSPGQGGYNEQFF. The DNA of the CDR3 is TGTGCCACCAGTCCGGGACAGGGGGGCTACAATGAGCAGTTCTTC.

V is TRBV7-3 and J is TRBJ2-1, with TRBD2 as a possible D gene (6 bases). The V end was cut by 3 bases, the J end by 9 bases, with 24 bases between. Germline values: CDR1 SGHTA, CDR2 FQGTGA. The CDR3 covers 17 residues. In DNA, the CDR3 is TGTGCCAGCAGCTTGCGCCCAACCGGGAGCGGTCCAGGTGAGCAGTTCTTC. Translated: CASSLRPTGSGPGEQFF.

The chain carries TRBV19 and TRBJ1-1, with a weak D call TRBD1 (6 bases). The V gene lost 6 bases and the J gene lost 11 bases, with 22 bases spanning the gap. The germline gives CDR1 LNHDA, CDR2 SQIVND (reference sequence). There are 14 residues in the CDR3. For the CDR3, the DNA is TGTGCCAGTAGGTGGGGGCAAGGGGACACGAAGGCTTTCTTT. Amino acid sequence: CASRWGQGDTKAFF.

As regards this clonotype: This is likely a read error, given that the CDR3 carries no conserved phenylalanine or tryptophan at its end. The chain joins TRBV12-3 or TRBV12-4 to TRBJ2-7, with D unclear. The V and J ends lost 3 bases and 3 bases respectively, with 6 bases between them. There are 12 residues in the CDR3. The CDR3 DNA reads TGTGCCAGCAGTTTGGAGTTCTACGAGCAGTACTTA. Translation gives CASSLEFYEQYL.